The clone carrying this TCR beta chain was seen more than once but under ten times. What it binds is not known. This specimen comes from a study of cytomegalovirus exposure and HLA in healthy donors. The method was immunoSEQ multiplex PCR; TCRdb's version includes in-frame clones alone and lacks a portion of them. Of 150,000 to 200,000 clones detected, roughly 84% appear once; the ten largest clones hold 10%. The donors were in the approximately 130-subject validation cohort; that cohort was separate from the roughly 660-subject first cohort. Overall study results and limits: CMV antigen specificity was confirmed in vitro for three CMV-associated chains.

CDR3 length: 14 amino acids. The receptor's source is a man aged 25 to 45 in good health and CMV-seropositive. Source material: PBMCs. The J gene is TRBJ1-4, the V gene TRBV21-1; the table's D call, TRBD1, has no DNA check behind it. TRBV21-1 is classified as a pseudogene. Here the CDR3 DNA reads TGTGCCAGCAGCAAAACAGGGGTGGCTGAAAAACTGTTTTTT. Its translation is CASSKTGVAEKLFF.